This T cell receptor beta chain was observed in a study of T cell responses to AZD1222 COVID-19 vaccine. The study, taken as a whole, reports: Mostly white British, mostly female donors; authors suggested clonal diversity may be underestimated. Only five to seven AZD1222 recipients were seropositive at baseline.

As for this clone: The target antigen is unknown.

Measured with immunoSEQ multiplex PCR; TCRdb has only the in-frame clones, and not every one. The data hold some 86,000 clones, with around 80% observed a single time. Sequenced material: peripheral blood, taken on day 0 of AZD1222 vaccination. This TCR came from an adult in good health.

CDR3 in DNA: TGTGCCAGCAGTTTAGGAGGGAACACTGAAGCTTTCTTT. Amino acids: CASSLGGNTEAFF. V gene TRBV12-3 or TRBV12-4 combines with J gene TRBJ1-1; D unresolved. The CDR3 spans 13 residues. Trimming cost V 1 base and J 1 base, with 4 bases left between them.